The source of this TCR beta chain is a study of shared clonotypes between healthy human individuals. Study-level information: The study used three CD4 naive, three CD4 memory, two CD8 naive and one CD8 memory plate per donor. Study-wide results and limits: It was expected that sequencing depth would affect clonotype sharing among donors.

This clone was seen only a few times. Its antigen is unidentified. TCRdb's copy holds only in-frame clones and misses some; the assay was immunoSEQ multiplex PCR. This table holds around 1.1 million clones, about 72% found once. Donors were healthy HIV-negative adults without recent acute infections or vaccinations. Negatively enriched CD4+ T cells were divided by CD45RA into naive and memory. With V trimmed by 3 bases and J by 5 bases, 6 bases remained unmatched. Germline CDR1 and CDR2: GTSNPN and SVGIG (reference sequence). The CDR3 sequence is 13 residues long. The V gene is TRBV30, the J gene TRBJ2-5, with 7 bases fitting TRBD1. The receptor was isolated from a man aged 18 to 30 in good health. Some clones in this sample may be carry-over from other donors' samples. Sequencing was performed on memory CD4+ T cells from PBMCs. Subset in this sample: CD45RA-negative fraction. The CDR3 DNA reads TGTGCCTGGAGCCTAACAGGGGCCGAGACCCAGTACTTC. Amino acid sequence: CAWSLTGAETQYF. Supplemented by reference TRBV30 and TRBJ2-5, the full variable domain reads SQTIHQWPATLVQPVGSPLSLECTVEGTSNPNLYWYRQAAGRGLQLLFYSVGIGQISSEVPQNLSASRPQDRQFILSSKKLLLSDSGFYLCAWSLTGAETQYFGPGTRLLVL.